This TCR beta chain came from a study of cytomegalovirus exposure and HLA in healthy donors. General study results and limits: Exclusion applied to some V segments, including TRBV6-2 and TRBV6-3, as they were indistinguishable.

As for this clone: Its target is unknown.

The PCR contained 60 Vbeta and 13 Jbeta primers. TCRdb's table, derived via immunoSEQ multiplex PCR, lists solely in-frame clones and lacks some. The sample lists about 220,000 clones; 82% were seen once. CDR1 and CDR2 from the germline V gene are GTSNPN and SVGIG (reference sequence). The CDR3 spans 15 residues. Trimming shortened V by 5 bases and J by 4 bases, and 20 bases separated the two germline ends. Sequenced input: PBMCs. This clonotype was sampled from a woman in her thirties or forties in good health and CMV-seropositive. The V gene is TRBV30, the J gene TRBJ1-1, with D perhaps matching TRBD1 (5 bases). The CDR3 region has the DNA TGTGCCTGGGTTGGAATCACGGGGGGGAGCACTGAAGCTTTCTTT. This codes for CAWVGITGGSTEAFF.